Listed here are 28 T cell receptor beta chains from one sample, sequenced in a study of CD8 T cells in Susac syndrome. The RNA input was roughly 0.45 to 1 ug, and it was reverse transcribed with random hexamers. TCRdb used MiXCR to reprocess the immunoSEQ multiplex PCR reads, holding one entry per CDR3 protein. The data show a few hundred thousand distinct CDR3 sequences, about 85% seen once. Sequenced: CD8+ T cells from PBMCs. The receptors were gathered from a human donor with multiple sclerosis.

The V gene is TRBV10-3, the J gene TRBJ1-2; D unresolved. Germline CDR1 is ENHRY and CDR2 is SYGVKD. Trimming left V 8 bases short and J 8 bases short, with 27 bases between. There are 16 residues in the CDR3. The CDR3 DNA reads as TGTGCCATCTATGACACGCGCTACGGGGAGTATGGAGGCTACACCTTC. It translates to CAIYDTRYGEYGGYTF.

The V call is TRBV11-2, the J call TRBJ2-7; a possible D gene is TRBD1 (6 bases). Trimming stripped 5 bases from V and 1 base from J, with 15 bases between. In germline, CDR1 is SGHAT, CDR2 FQNNGV. The CDR3 length is 15 residues. CDR3 DNA: TGTGCCAGCAGCCTCCGGACAGCTCTATCCTACGAGCAGTACTTC. This codes for CASSLRTALSYEQYF.

The table lists this clonotype with a count of one. The chain uses TRBV12-3 or TRBV12-4 and TRBJ2-2; D is possibly TRBD1 (6 bases). The ends were cut back, 6 bases at V and 9 bases at J, with 41 bases in the middle. The CDR3 has 22 amino acids. The CDR3 sequence: CASSPTFFLPWGPPRAERELFF. The CDR3 DNA reads as TGTGCCAGCAGCCCGACCTTTTTCCTCCCATGGGGGCCCCCGAGGGCTGAGCGGGAGCTGTTTTTT.

This clonotype was seen a single time. V is TRBV15 and J is TRBJ2-5, with D hard to call. The germline V gene has CDR1 LNHNV and CDR2 YYDKDF (reference sequence). Trimming left V 2 bases short and J 3 bases short, with 13 bases between. The CDR3 runs to 15 residues. The CDR3 protein is CATSRPARRKETQYF. The CDR3, as DNA: TGTGCCACCAGCAGACCCGCGAGGCGAAAAGAGACCCAGTACTTC.

The count of this clonotype is one. The rearrangement uses TRBV6-5 and TRBJ2-6; 10 nucleotides line up with TRBD1. The CDR3 runs 18 residues. CDR1 and CDR2 (germline): MNHEY, SVGAGI. V shed 0 bases and J 3 bases; nucleotides not matched to a gene: 5. CDR3 protein: CASSYSTGGAGGANVLTF. The CDR3 bases are TGTGCCAGCAGTTACTCGACAGGGGGCGCGGGTGGGGCCAACGTCCTGACTTTC.

J is TRBJ2-1 and V is TRBV5-1; TRBD1 is a possible D gene (6 bases). The CDR3 extends over 13 amino acids. Germline-derived CDR1 and CDR2 are SGHRS and YFSETQ. Trimming removed 6 bases at V and 7 bases at J, with 14 bases between. The CDR3 sequence: CASNAGVLNEQFF. DNA for the CDR3: TGCGCCAGCAATGCAGGGGTCTTGAATGAGCAGTTCTTC.

This chain joins TRBV5-6 and TRBJ2-4; no definite D call. Trimming shortened V by 4 bases and J by 5 bases, and 7 bases separated the two germline ends. CDR1 is SGHDT, CDR2 YYEEEE, per germline. This CDR3 is 12 amino acids long. Here the CDR3 DNA reads TGTGCCAGCAGCGACGCGGAAAACATTCAGTACTTC. Translation gives CASSDAENIQYF.

The rearrangement uses TRBV28 and TRBJ2-7, with no clear D. The CDR3 totals 14 residues. Trimming took 2 bases from V and 2 from J, leaving 10 bases between them. From germline, CDR1 is MDHEN and CDR2 SYDVKM. Written as DNA, the CDR3 is TGTGCCAGCAGTTTAAATAGCCCTACCTACGAGCAGTACTTC. This translates into CASSLNSPTYEQYF.

The genes are TRBV11-2 and TRBJ1-2; 7 bases fit TRBD1. Unmatched junction bases numbered 10, after V lost 4 bases and J lost 8 bases. CDR3 length: 14 residues. Germline V gene data show CDR1 as SGHAT and CDR2 as FQNNGV. Written as DNA, the CDR3 is TGTGCCAGCAGCTATTCGACAGGGTCAGAAGGCTACACCTTC. Translating gives CASSYSTGSEGYTF.

The chain recombines TRBV7-4 with TRBJ2-7; TRBD2 agrees at 7 bases. The CDR3 has 14 residues. From germline, CDR1 is SGHVT and CDR2 SQSDAQ. V lost 8 bases, J lost 2 bases, and 9 bases stayed unmatched. CDR3 amino acids: CASYRPGTTYEQYF. The CDR3 DNA reads TGTGCCAGCTATAGACCCGGGACTACCTACGAGCAGTACTTC.

CDR3 in amino acids: CASSQAGEWQPQHF. CDR3 in DNA: TGTGCCAGCAGCCAGGCAGGGGAGTGGCAGCCCCAGCATTTT. The rearrangement joins TRBV4-2 to TRBJ1-5; D is possibly TRBD1 (6 bases). V lost 3 bases, J lost 7 bases, and 13 bases lay in between. Germline loops: CDR1 LGHNA, CDR2 YNFKEQ. There are 14 residues in the CDR3.

J is TRBJ1-1 and V is TRBV5-6, with D uncertain. Germline V gene data show CDR1 as SGHDT and CDR2 as YYEEEE. The CDR3 spans 15 residues. Trimming removed 0 bases from V and 4 bases from J, with 13 bases in between. CDR3 DNA sequence: TGTGCCAGCAGCTTGGCGGTCGTGCTGAGCACTGAAGCTTTCTTT. Encoded protein: CASSLAVVLSTEAFF.

The chain is built from TRBV2 and TRBJ1-1; D possibly corresponds to TRBD1 (6 bases). CDR1 is SNHLY, CDR2 FYNNEI, per germline. The CDR3 runs to 12 residues. Trimming left V 3 bases short and J 7 bases short, with 9 bases between. CDR3 bases: TGTGCCAGCAGTGAGGAGGGGGGTGAAGCTTTCTTT. This codes for CASSEEGGEAFF.

The rearrangement uses TRBV7-6 and TRBJ2-2, with D possibly matching TRBD2 (7 bases). Germline-derived CDR1 and CDR2 are SGHVS and FNYEAQ. Trimming shortened V by 1 base and J by 7 bases, and 13 bases separated the two germline ends. The CDR3 runs to 15 residues. The CDR3 loop is CASSLDGGPGGELFF. CDR3 nucleotide sequence: TGTGCCAGCAGCTTAGACGGGGGGCCAGGCGGGGAGCTGTTTTTT.

This rearrangement joins TRBV4-1 to TRBJ2-7, with a weak D call TRBD1 (5 bases). The CDR3 covers 14 residues. CDR1 is MGHRA and CDR2 is YSYEKL in the germline V gene. V was pared by 5 bases and J by 6 bases, with 17 bases between. The CDR3 region has the DNA TGCGCCAGCAGCTACATTATGGGGCCTAGCGAGCAGTACTTC. This translates into CASSYIMGPSEQYF.

DNA of the CDR3: TGCGCCAGCAGCCGCGGACCTCAAGAGACCCAGTACTTC. Translation gives CASSRGPQETQYF. The genes are TRBV4-1 and TRBJ2-5; D not certain. V lost 4 bases to trimming and J lost 2 bases, with 8 bases between them. CDR1 is MGHRA and CDR2 is YSYEKL in the germline V gene. This CDR3 comprises 13 residues.

The rearrangement links TRBV10-2 to TRBJ1-5; D gene unclear. Germline V gives CDR1 WSHSY, CDR2 SAAADI. Trimming took 3 bases from V and 6 from J, leaving 9 bases between them. CDR3 length: 13 residues. The CDR3 is CASSEIGSQPQHF. The DNA of the CDR3 is TGCGCCAGCAGTGAAATCGGGTCTCAGCCCCAGCATTTT.

The chain couples TRBV30 to TRBJ1-2, with D maybe TRBD1 (5 bases). Trimming cost V 8 bases and J 1 base, with 14 bases left between them. CDR1 is GTSNPN and CDR2 is SVGIG in the germline V gene (reference sequence). This CDR3 spans 13 amino acids. The CDR3 here is CAIGGGGNYGYTF. The CDR3 DNA sequence: TGTGCCATAGGTGGGGGGGGTAACTATGGCTACACCTTC. Full variable domain (outside the CDR3, taken from reference TRBV30 and TRBJ1-2): SQTIHQWPATLVQPVGSPLSLECTVEGTSNPNLYWYRQAAGRGLQLLFYSVGIGQISSEVPQNLSASRPQDRQFILSSKKLLLSDSGFYLCAIGGGGNYGYTFGSGTRLTVV.

The V call is TRBV3-1, the J call TRBJ2-6; D is undetermined. Germline CDR1 reads LGHDT; CDR2 reads YNNKEL (reference sequence). The length of the CDR3 is 16 residues. V dropped 4 bases and J dropped 0 bases, with 10 bases sitting between them. The DNA for the CDR3 is TGTGCCAGCAGCCCAGAGATCCTCTCTGGGGCCAACGTCCTGACTTTC. It is translated as CASSPEILSGANVLTF.

The chain joins TRBV6-5 to TRBJ1-1; no definite D call. The CDR3 extends over 14 amino acids. CDR1 and CDR2 from the germline V gene are MNHEY and SVGAGI. V lost 9 bases, J lost 4 bases, and 18 bases lay in between. Here the CDR3 reads CASHPYGVGTEAFF. Written as DNA, the CDR3 is TGTGCCAGTCACCCTTATGGAGTGGGCACTGAAGCTTTCTTT.

This clonotype was counted only a few times. This chain joins TRBV6-5 and TRBJ2-2; tentatively, D is TRBD1 (6 bases). CDR3 length: 14 residues. V was pared by 2 bases and J by 4 bases, with 8 bases between. CDR1 MNHEY and CDR2 SVGAGI come from the germline V gene. CDR3 bases: TGTGCCAGCAGTTACCTGGACAGCACCGGGGAGCTGTTTTTT. Amino acid sequence: CASSYLDSTGELFF.

The chain joins TRBV27 to TRBJ1-1; D is perhaps TRBD1 (5 bases). CDR3 length: 16 residues. The germline V gene has CDR1 MNHEY and CDR2 SMNVEV (reference sequence). V lost 3 bases and J 8 bases, leaving 22 bases between the germline ends. The CDR3 DNA sequence: TGTGCCAGCAGTTTTGCCGGAGGGGCGTCGTGGGAAGAAGCTTTCTTT. Amino acids: CASSFAGGASWEEAFF.

The chain carries TRBV27 and TRBJ2-3, with D hard to call. This CDR3 has 15 residues. Trimming stripped 3 bases from V and 2 bases from J, with 12 bases between. The germline V gene has CDR1 MNHEY and CDR2 SMNVEV (reference sequence). CDR3 DNA: TGTGCCAGCAGTTTTGGCATCTATGCCACAGATACGCAGTATTTT. It codes for CASSFGIYATDTQYF.

V is TRBV10-2 and J is TRBJ2-7; 9 nucleotides agree with TRBD1. The CDR3 totals 14 residues. CDR1 WSHSY and CDR2 SAAADI come from the germline V gene. V shed 8 bases and J 6 bases; nucleotides not matched to a gene: 11. CDR3 sequence (DNA): TGCGCCAGCGTCGGACAGGGGACTGTAGGCGAGCAGTACTTC. Protein product: CASVGQGTVGEQYF.

The V and J genes are TRBV6-5 and TRBJ1-1; 7 nucleotides agree with TRBD1. CDR1 and CDR2 from the germline V gene are MNHEY and SVGAGI. The V and J ends lost 0 bases and 11 bases, in that order; junction bases with no gene match: 9. The CDR3 length is 14 residues. CDR3 nucleotides: TGTGCCAGCAGTTACTCCCCAAGGGGGCTTGAGGCTTTCTTT. Residues: CASSYSPRGLEAFF.

The chain joins TRBV7-6 to TRBJ2-5; tentatively, D is TRBD1 or TRBD2 (5 bases each). The germline V gene encodes CDR1 SGHVS and CDR2 FNYEAQ. V was shortened by 5 bases and J by 3 bases, with 16 bases between the two germline ends. CDR3 length: 15 residues. The CDR3 spells CASSQRDGKKETQYF. The CDR3 DNA reads TGTGCCAGCAGCCAAAGGGACGGGAAAAAAGAGACCCAGTACTTC.

The V gene is TRBV5-1, the J gene TRBJ1-1; no definite D call. The V and J ends lost 0 bases and 6 bases respectively, with 15 bases between them. In germline, CDR1 is SGHRS, CDR2 YFSETQ. The CDR3 has 15 amino acids. CDR3 protein: CASSLAGPPGSEAFF. CDR3 sequence (DNA): TGCGCCAGCAGCTTGGCCGGCCCTCCTGGGTCTGAAGCTTTCTTT.

J is TRBJ1-6 and V is TRBV28; D remains ambiguous. Germline CDR1 and CDR2: MDHEN and SYDVKM. V was cut by 2 bases and J by 9 bases, with 14 bases left in between. The CDR3 runs 15 residues. This CDR3 is CASSLPTLSGSPLHF. DNA of the CDR3: TGTGCCAGCAGTTTACCTACTCTTTCTGGTTCACCCCTCCACTTT.